The 15 T cell receptor beta chains in this list originate from one sample, sequenced in a study of yellow fever vaccine responses in identical twins. MiXCR, applied by TCRdb to the RT-PCR reads, yields one record per CDR3 protein. The table lists about 18,000 distinct CDR3 sequences, about 56% of them singletons. The starting material was T cells from blood (PBMCs), unsorted or a sorted subset (not recorded which), obtained before or after yellow fever vaccination (not recorded which). All receptors derive from a woman aged 18-29 years who received the yellow fever vaccine.

This chain joins TRBV4-2 and TRBJ2-1, with 7 nucleotides matching TRBD2. CDR1 and CDR2 from the germline V gene are LGHNA and YNFKEQ. CDR3 size: 16 residues. Trimming removed 4 bases from V and 4 bases from J; junction bases left unmatched: 10. The DNA for the CDR3 is TGTGCCAGCAGCCGGGGAACGGGGGGATCTTACAATGAGCAGTTCTTC. Translating gives CASSRGTGGSYNEQFF.

V gene TRBV11-2 combines with J gene TRBJ1-2, with D perhaps TRBD1 (5 bases). Deletions cut 1 base from V and 8 bases from J, with 14 bases between. Germline CDR1 is SGHAT and CDR2 is FQNNGV. The CDR3 extends over 14 amino acids. The CDR3 DNA is TGTGCCAGCAGCTTAGTTGGCAGGGCGAGCGGCTACACCTTC. Translation: CASSLVGRASGYTF.

J is TRBJ2-1 and V is TRBV5-1; possible D gene TRBD1, 6 bases. Per germline, CDR1 SGHRS and CDR2 YFSETQ. The CDR3 has 20 residues. V shed 5 bases and J shed 6 bases, with 33 bases lying between them. CDR3 DNA: TGCGCCAGCAGGAGCGGCCGGGACATGGGGCCTACCCGCGGAGGCAATGAGCAGTTCTTC. Its translation: CASRSGRDMGPTRGGNEQFF.

The J gene is TRBJ2-5, the V gene TRBV15; 8 nucleotides line up with TRBD1. The CDR3 is made up of 14 amino acids. Unmatched junction bases numbered 2, after V lost 0 bases and J lost 5 bases. Germline V lookup: CDR1 LNHNV, CDR2 YYDKDF (reference sequence). The CDR3 DNA reads TGTGCCACCAGCAGAGATCCAGGGGGCGAGACCCAGTACTTC. It codes for CATSRDPGGETQYF.

The chain combines TRBV4-3 with TRBJ2-7, with 9 bases fitting TRBD1. Germline CDR1 reads LGHNA; CDR2 reads YSLEER. With 4 bases clipped from V and 1 base from J, the junction kept 8 bases outside the gene matches. This CDR3 region has 16 residues. DNA for the CDR3: TGCGCCAGCAGCCGGACTCCGGGACAGGGTTCCTACGAGCAGTACTTC. Translating it yields CASSRTPGQGSYEQYF.

The chain carries TRBV15 and TRBJ2-7; 9 bases map to TRBD1. CDR1 and CDR2 from the germline V gene are LNHNV and YYDKDF (reference sequence). V lost 0 bases to trimming and J lost 4 bases; unmatched junction nucleotides: 4. The CDR3 consists of 15 residues. The CDR3 DNA sequence: TGTGCCACCAGCAGAGATTTAGGACAGGGGTACGAGCAGTACGTC. This translates into CATSRDLGQGYEQYV.

J is TRBJ1-1 and V is TRBV11-1, with 9 bases aligning to TRBD1. The CDR3 is 17 amino acids. With V trimmed by 5 bases and J by 4 bases, 14 bases remained unmatched. Germline-derived CDR1 and CDR2 are SGHAT and FQDESV (reference sequence). The CDR3 nucleotides are TGTGCCAGCAGCGCGACCGGTGGGGACAGGGCATCCACTGAAGCTTTCTTT. Protein product: CASSATGGDRASTEAFF.

This clonotype was observed a handful of times. This chain links TRBV6-1 with TRBJ1-1; D is perhaps TRBD1 (6 bases). The CDR3 runs to 14 residues. Trimming removed 6 bases at V and 0 bases at J, with 11 bases between. The germline V gene encodes CDR1 MNHNS and CDR2 SASEGT. The chain's CDR3 is CASSHGQLNTEAFF. The CDR3 region has the DNA TGTGCCAGCAGCCACGGACAGTTGAACACTGAAGCTTTCTTT.

This chain links TRBV10-2 with TRBJ2-2, with D perhaps TRBD1 or TRBD2 (5 bases each). Germline V gives CDR1 WSHSY, CDR2 SAAADI. V lost 5 bases and J 0 bases, leaving 7 bases between the germline ends. The CDR3 contains 14 residues. The DNA of the CDR3 is TGCGCCAGCAGTTGGGGGACGAACACCGGGGAGCTGTTTTTT. It codes for CASSWGTNTGELFF.

This clonotype has a handful of counts. J is TRBJ1-1 and V is TRBV7-9, with D hard to call. Trimming left V 1 base short and J 1 base short, with 10 bases between. The germline V gene encodes CDR1 SEHNR and CDR2 FQNEAQ (reference sequence). This CDR3 spans 15 amino acids. DNA of the CDR3: TGTGCCAGCAGCTTAGTCGGGCAGCCGAACACTGAAGCTTTCTTT. Translated: CASSLVGQPNTEAFF. Drawing the rest from reference TRBV7-9 and TRBJ1-1, the complete variable domain is DTGVSQNPRHKITKRGQNVTFRCDPISEHNRLYWYRQTLGQGPEFLTYFQNEAQLEKSRLLSDRFSAERPKGSFSTLEIQRTEQGDSAMYLCASSLVGQPNTEAFFGQGTRLTVV.

The chain links TRBV2 to TRBJ1-3; D gene unclear. V lost 4 bases, J lost 4 bases, and 11 bases lay in between. Germline values: CDR1 SNHLY, CDR2 FYNNEI. The CDR3 is made up of 14 amino acids. CDR3 amino acids: CASSAPLEGNTIYF. In DNA, the CDR3 is TGTGCCAGCAGTGCGCCCCTGGAGGGAAACACCATATATTTT.

V gene TRBV7-6 combines with J gene TRBJ1-6; 8 nucleotides align to TRBD1. With V trimmed by 5 bases and J by 11 bases, 11 bases remained unmatched. The CDR3 extends over 15 amino acids. Looked up from germline, CDR1 is SGHVS and CDR2 is FNYEAQ. CDR3 in amino acids: CASSPAVQGVAPLHF. The CDR3 DNA is TGTGCCAGCAGCCCCGCGGTACAGGGGGTAGCACCCCTCCACTTT.

The chain is built from TRBV5-5 and TRBJ1-5, with D possibly being TRBD1 (6 bases). The V gene's germline CDR1 is SGHKS and CDR2 YYEKEE (reference sequence). The V and J ends lost 5 bases and 0 bases respectively, with 12 bases between them. There are 15 residues in the CDR3. CDR3 sequence reads: CASREGQISNQPQHF. DNA of the CDR3: TGTGCCAGCAGAGAAGGACAGATTAGCAATCAGCCCCAGCATTTT.

J is TRBJ2-1 and V is TRBV5-4, with D uncertain. The ends were cut back, 0 bases at V and 6 bases at J, with 7 bases in the middle. CDR1 is SGHNT, CDR2 YYREEE, per germline (reference sequence). This CDR3 region has 13 residues. For the CDR3, the DNA is TGTGCCAGCAGCTTGGGGGCTTCCAATGAGCAGTTCTTC. Its protein is CASSLGASNEQFF.

V is TRBV5-1 and J is TRBJ2-3, with D uncertain. CDR1 and CDR2 from the germline V gene are SGHRS and YFSETQ. The CDR3 contains 14 residues. V lost 5 bases to trimming and J lost 4 bases, with 14 bases between them. The CDR3 reads CASSVPGPADTQYF. Written as DNA, the CDR3 is TGCGCCAGCAGTGTTCCCGGGCCTGCAGATACGCAGTATTTT.